Listed here are 28 T cell receptor beta chains from one sample, sequenced in a study of CD8 T cells in ankylosing spondylitis. These receptors have no known antigen. Study results and caveats: Blood from ankylosing spondylitis patients appeared to carry a characteristic eight-variant TCR beta motif.

TCRdb independently ran MiXCR on the 5' RACE reads; one entry per CDR3 protein. The table lists 450,000 to 550,000 distinct CDR3 sequences, about 5.7% of them singletons. Sequencing used blood, either unsorted or a sorted T cell fraction (not recorded which). The receptor set was obtained from a male donor with ankylosing spondylitis.

At least ten counts were recorded for this clonotype. The rearrangement joins TRBV24-1 to TRBJ2-3; D possibly corresponds to TRBD2 (5 bases). The germline V gene has CDR1 KGHDR and CDR2 SFDVKD. Trimming stripped 4 bases from V and 3 bases from J, with 13 bases between. This CDR3 is built from 15 residues. This CDR3 is CATSERRGGTDTQYF. In DNA, the CDR3 is TGTGCCACCAGTGAGCGGCGCGGAGGAACAGATACGCAGTATTTT.

This clonotype was observed at least ten times. This chain connects TRBV5-6 to TRBJ1-1; the match to TRBD1 covers 9 bases. This CDR3 is 14 amino acids long. V shed 0 bases and J 5 bases; nucleotides not matched to a gene: 2. Germline V gene sequence: CDR1 SGHDT, CDR2 YYEEEE. This CDR3 reads CASSLADRGTEAFF. The CDR3 DNA follows: TGTGCCAGCAGCTTGGCCGACAGGGGGACTGAAGCTTTCTTT.

This clonotype occurred many times. This chain connects TRBV18 to TRBJ1-2; possibly TRBD1 for D (5 bases). Per germline, CDR1 KGHSH and CDR2 LQKENI. The germline V and J ends were trimmed by 5 bases and 6 bases, with 16 bases remaining between them. This CDR3 is built from 14 residues. The CDR3 reads CASSKSPGLDGYTF. The CDR3 DNA is TGTGCCAGCTCAAAATCCCCAGGGCTCGATGGCTACACCTTC.

This clonotype was found many times. This rearrangement joins TRBV20-1 to TRBJ2-5; the match to TRBD2 covers 8 bases. This CDR3 contains 13 residues. Germline values: CDR1 DFQATT, CDR2 SNEGSKA (reference sequence). Trimming at V came to 5 bases and at J to 4 bases, leaving 6 bases not matched to a gene. This CDR3 is CSAPSGGPETQYF. CDR3 nucleotide sequence: TGCAGTGCTCCCTCGGGAGGGCCAGAGACCCAGTACTTC.

This clonotype has ten or more counts. The chain joins TRBV7-9 to TRBJ2-3; 9 bases agree with TRBD2. Germline V gives CDR1 SEHNR, CDR2 FQNEAQ (reference sequence). The CDR3 length is 15 residues. J gave up 4 bases and V 4 bases, and 6 bases lay outside the gene matches. CDR3 coding DNA: TGTGCCAGCAGCTGGGGCAAGCGGGAGGCAGATACGCAGTATTTT. This codes for CASSWGKREADTQYF.

In this sample, this clonotype turned up many times. The chain links TRBV20-1 to TRBJ2-7, with TRBD2 matching over 12 bases. This CDR3 spans 13 amino acids. CDR1 is DFQATT, CDR2 SNEGSKA, per germline (reference sequence). V shed 7 bases and J 6 bases; nucleotides not matched to a gene: 7. The CDR3 loop is CSVLAGGLSEQYF. The CDR3 DNA sequence: TGCAGTGTTCTAGCGGGAGGGCTATCCGAGCAGTACTTC.

The genes are TRBV15 and TRBJ2-7; 10 bases fit TRBD2. This CDR3 has 16 amino acids. The trim removed 0 bases at V and 4 bases at J, leaving 6 bases unmatched. Germline CDR1 and CDR2: LNHNV and YYDKDF (reference sequence). The CDR3 is CATSRDRAGGPYEQYF. The CDR3 DNA follows: TGTGCCACCAGCAGAGATCGAGCGGGAGGGCCGTACGAGCAGTACTTC.

This clonotype was found many times. A read error is possible here, since a much larger clone lies one base away. The chain couples TRBV7-9 to TRBJ2-3; no definite D call. From germline, CDR1 is SEHNR and CDR2 FQNEAQ (reference sequence). The CDR3 runs 11 residues. CDR3 coding DNA: TGTGCCAGCAGCCCTGGGGATACGCGGTATTTT. It yields the protein CASSPGDTRYF.

This clonotype was picked up many times. The genes are TRBV6-2 or TRBV6-3 and TRBJ1-1; 8 nucleotides match TRBD1. This CDR3 spans 15 amino acids. Unmatched junction bases numbered 8, after V lost 8 bases and J lost 0 bases. Germline CDR1 and CDR2: MNHEY and SVGEGT. CDR3 region: CASGRQGRMNTEAFF. In DNA form, the CDR3 reads TGTGCCAGCGGTAGACAGGGGAGGATGAACACTGAAGCTTTCTTT.

This clonotype was counted once. The chain joins TRBV19 to TRBJ1-5; D might be TRBD1 (5 bases). The CDR3 extends over 13 amino acids. Germline-derived CDR1 and CDR2 are LNHDA and SQIVND (reference sequence). Trimming took off 7 bases at V and 4 bases at J, with 11 bases between the two ends. The DNA of the CDR3 is TGTGCCAGTAAAACAAGGGGAAATCAGCCCCAGCATTTT. This sequence encodes CASKTRGNQPQHF.

This clonotype was counted many times. CDR3 DNA sequence: TGTGCCAGCACCGCGGGACACCCCTACAATGAGCAGTTCTTC. Translated, it gives CASTAGHPYNEQFF. This chain connects TRBV27 to TRBJ2-1; D may match TRBD1 or TRBD2 (6 bases each). CDR1 and CDR2 (germline): MNHEY, SMNVEV (reference sequence). The CDR3 consists of 14 residues. Trimming removed 7 bases at V and 2 bases at J, with 12 bases between.

This clonotype was seen ten or more times. J is TRBJ1-1 and V is TRBV27; 10 nucleotides line up with TRBD1. The germline V gene encodes CDR1 MNHEY and CDR2 SMNVEV (reference sequence). V was clipped by 8 bases and J by 4 bases; unmatched bases: 1. This CDR3 is 12 amino acids long. The CDR3 sequence is CASWTGGTEAFF. The CDR3 bases are TGTGCCAGCTGGACAGGGGGCACTGAAGCTTTCTTT.

The chain recombines TRBV4-2 with TRBJ2-7; a possible D gene is TRBD2 (6 bases). This CDR3 region has 14 residues. Trimming removed 1 base at V and 0 bases at J, with 7 bases between. Germline V CDR1 and CDR2: LGHNA, YNFKEQ. For the CDR3, the DNA is TGTGCCAGCAGCCAAGTCGGGAGCTCCTACGAGCAGTACTTC. This sequence encodes CASSQVGSSYEQYF.

This clonotype was recorded at least ten times. V usage is TRBV19 and J usage is TRBJ2-7, with 9 bases matching TRBD2. Germline CDR1 LNHDA, CDR2 SQIVND (reference sequence). The V segment lost 5 bases and the J segment 6 bases; nucleotides outside the gene matches: 11. The length of the CDR3 is 15 residues. CDR3 amino acids: CASSRTGTSYREQYF. Written as DNA, the CDR3 is TGTGCCAGTAGTCGGACCGGGACTAGCTATCGCGAGCAGTACTTC.

There are many counts of this clonotype. The chain recombines TRBV4-3 with TRBJ2-5; D is undetermined. This CDR3 has 13 amino acids. In germline, CDR1 is LGHNA, CDR2 YSLEER. The ends were cut back, 1 base at V and 5 bases at J, with 8 bases in the middle. The chain's CDR3 is CASSQVPGETQYF. DNA of the CDR3: TGCGCCAGCAGCCAAGTCCCTGGGGAGACCCAGTACTTC.

This clonotype was observed at least ten times. The rearrangement links TRBV7-2 to TRBJ2-7; no clear D gene. This CDR3 comprises 14 residues. V lost 4 bases and J 1 base, leaving 11 bases between the germline ends. The germline V gene encodes CDR1 SGHTA and CDR2 FQGNSA. The CDR3 DNA follows: TGTGCCAGCAGCTCCCACCAAGCTTCCTACGAGCAGTACTTC. This codes for CASSSHQASYEQYF.

This clonotype showed up just a few times. V is TRBV20-1 and J is TRBJ2-7; D gene uncertain. The V and J ends lost 1 base and 2 bases respectively, with 9 bases between them. CDR1 is DFQATT, CDR2 SNEGSKA, per germline (reference sequence). The CDR3 sequence is 13 residues long. DNA of the CDR3: TGCAGTGCTAGAGCGTACGGACCCTACGAGCAGTACTTC. Translated, it gives CSARAYGPYEQYF.

This clonotype occurred many times. The rearrangement uses TRBV12-3 or TRBV12-4 and TRBJ2-7; perhaps D is TRBD1 or TRBD2 (5 bases each). This CDR3 contains 14 residues. V lost 7 bases and J lost 3, with 16 bases in between. The CDR3 reads CASNTGRLLYEQYF. As DNA, the CDR3 is TGTGCCAGCAACACGGGACGGCTCCTCTACGAGCAGTACTTC.

Many counts were recorded for this clonotype. This sequence joins TRBV28 and TRBJ1-5; no clear D. The CDR3 totals 16 residues. CDR1 is MDHEN, CDR2 SYDVKM, per germline. V dropped 3 bases and J dropped 0 bases, with 12 bases sitting between them. The CDR3: CASSLVEAYSNQPQHF. For the CDR3, the DNA is TGTGCCAGCAGTTTGGTGGAAGCTTATAGCAATCAGCCCCAGCATTTT.

This clonotype was seen ten or more times. This clone may be a read error of a much larger clone one base away. The chain couples TRBV20-1 to TRBJ2-1, with TRBD2 matching over 8 bases. Germline V gene data show CDR1 as DFQATT and CDR2 as SNEGSKA (reference sequence). This CDR3 is built from 14 residues. V trimming: 5 bases; J trimming: 0 bases; junction bases outside the gene matches: 3. The CDR3 here is CSAALAGSYNEQFF. The CDR3 DNA sequence: TGCAGTGCTGCCCTAGCGGGCTCCTACAATGAGCAGTTCTTC.

At least ten counts were recorded for this clonotype. The chain carries TRBV10-3 and TRBJ2-7, with 11 nucleotides matching TRBD2. Germline assignment: CDR1 ENHRY and CDR2 SYGVKD. V was pared by 4 bases and J by 4 bases, with 6 bases of the junction left unmatched. The CDR3 is 15 residues long. CDR3 residues: CAISALTSGTYEQYF. CDR3 nucleotides: TGTGCCATCAGTGCCCTGACTAGCGGGACTTACGAGCAGTACTTC.

V is TRBV30 and J is TRBJ2-7; D might be TRBD2 (6 bases). This CDR3 comprises 11 residues. Trimming took off 2 bases at V and 9 bases at J, with 11 bases between the two ends. Germline-derived CDR1 and CDR2 are GTSNPN and SVGIG (reference sequence). CDR3 nucleotide sequence: TGTGCCTGGAGTACGGGGAGGCGGCAGTACTTC. Protein product: CAWSTGRRQYF.

The chain carries TRBV4-1 and TRBJ2-6; a possible D gene is TRBD1 (6 bases). Germline assignment: CDR1 MGHRA and CDR2 YSYEKL. Deletions cut 2 bases from V and 0 bases from J, with 11 bases between. This CDR3 is built from 17 residues. The CDR3 loop reads CASSQRQETSGANVLTF. The CDR3 bases are TGCGCCAGCAGCCAAAGACAGGAGACCTCTGGGGCCAACGTCCTGACTTTC.

This clonotype occurred many times. The chain uses TRBV6-2 or TRBV6-3 and TRBJ1-1; D may be TRBD1 (6 bases). The V gene's germline CDR1 is MNHEY and CDR2 SVGEGT. V lost 8 bases and J lost 0, with 10 bases in between. CDR3 size: 13 residues. CDR3 in DNA: TGTGCCAGCCCGCGGACAGTGAACACTGAAGCTTTCTTT. This codes for CASPRTVNTEAFF.

Ten or more counts support this clonotype. The V gene is TRBV9, the J gene TRBJ2-5; D uncertain. V lost 0 bases and J 7 bases, leaving 16 bases between the germline ends. In germline, CDR1 is SGDLS, CDR2 YYNGEE. This CDR3 contains 15 residues. In DNA, the CDR3 is TGTGCCAGCAGCGTAGAGTCGATGCGGACGGGGACCCAGTACTTC. Translating gives CASSVESMRTGTQYF.

Many counts were recorded for this clonotype. The chain carries TRBV29-1 and TRBJ2-1; no clear D gene. Germline assignment: CDR1 SQVTM and CDR2 ANQGSEA. The CDR3 is 13 amino acids. Trimming removed 3 bases at V and 4 bases at J, with 10 bases between. CDR3 residues: CSVDPLGYNEQFF. The CDR3 nucleotides read TGCAGCGTTGACCCCCTAGGTTACAATGAGCAGTTCTTC.

In this sample, this clonotype turned up many times. The genes are TRBV20-1 and TRBJ2-7; 9 bases match TRBD2. Trimming took 3 bases from V and 2 from J; bases not matched to a gene: 11. This CDR3 contains 16 residues. Per germline, CDR1 DFQATT and CDR2 SNEGSKA (reference sequence). The CDR3 is CSASESPGLATYEQYF. The CDR3 DNA sequence: TGCAGTGCTAGCGAAAGTCCGGGACTAGCCACCTACGAGCAGTACTTC.

In its sample, this clonotype was seen many times. The V gene is TRBV9, the J gene TRBJ1-6; unclear D gene. Germline CDR1 SGDLS, CDR2 YYNGEE. Deletions cut 4 bases from V and 9 bases from J, with 14 bases between. This CDR3 region has 14 residues. CDR3 in amino acids: CASSPSIPFSPLHF. The CDR3 DNA follows: TGTGCCAGCAGCCCCTCCATACCATTTTCACCCCTCCACTTT.